Detailed here is one TCR beta chain. Its antigen is not yet known. One base away there is no much larger clone; base qualities are not given. The sample is drawn from a study of T cell responses to AZD1222 COVID-19 vaccine (dated by TCRdb to the early 2020s). Describing the broader study: Because spike-specific TCR depth and breadth did not differ between the two schedules, AZD1222 recipients who got a second dose at roughly 4 weeks were pooled with those who got a second dose at roughly 12 weeks. TCR sequencing covered fewer than 250 trial participants: about 210 given two doses of AZD1222 and 26 given two doses of MenACWY control vaccine. Trial participants were enrolled into age subgroups of 18-55, 56-69 and 70-plus years, which contained 148, 28 and 57 TCR-sequenced participants, respectively. Summary of the overall study and its limitations: The 56-69-year group was small, and its depth increase did not reach significance, likely because of low power. CD4 TCRs associated with the vaccine covered the entire spike protein, and the dominant responses were in regions 160-218 and 743-854. Epitopes outside the regions mutated in the B.1.351 and B.1.1.7 variants were reportedly recognized by nearly half of the unique spike-specific TCRs. A significant rise in spike-specific TCR breadth and depth was observed after two AZD1222 doses relative to day 0 and relative to MenACWY recipients. Participants were mostly white British, with more females than males. The authors suggested clonal diversity may have been underestimated. Conclusions about previously exposed vaccinees were limited because only six or seven AZD1222 recipients were SARS-CoV-2 seropositive at baseline. Because no day 14 peak-response samples were available, the repertoires could be characterized only after the peak T cell response.

This specimen's time point label, interpreted: baseline before first vaccination. Vaccinee samples were obtained from the UK trials COV001 and COV002, which included a single-blind randomized controlled phase 2/3 trial of AZD1222 (ChAdOx1 nCoV-19) in healthy adults. For TCRbeta chain sequencing, PBMC samples were collected from trial participants at day 0 and at day 28 after the second dose. The CDR3 regions of human TCRbeta chains were analyzed by immunosequencing. In the paper's pipeline: Repertoire TCRs were checked for matches against a reference library of SARS-CoV-2-specific TCRs that had been generated using the MIRA antigen-specificity platform. Breadth meant the fraction of unique TCRs that were SARS-CoV-2-associated, whereas depth meant the fraction of total T cells that were SARS-CoV-2-associated. Each spike-specific TCR was assigned to its reactive spike region and to a CD4 or CD8 class using the MIRA data. Log10-transformed breadth and depth values were compared by one-way ANOVA with Sidak's multiple comparisons tests. Drawn from immuneACCESS, this table holds only the in-frame rearrangements with V and J called that TCRdb kept. Clones are partly lost; checked studies trace under half to an unresolved V gene and leave the rest unexplained. V, J and clone size reflect that table, while D and trimming were determined from the DNA. This sample has approximately 190,000 clones in its table, and roughly 88% of those were observed once. The ten largest account for approximately 0.97% of the sample.

At the junction V is shortened by 0 bases and J by 3 bases; bases outside the gene matches: 12. According to the germline V gene, CDR1 reads MNHNS and CDR2 reads SASEGT. The CDR3 sequence holds 20 residues, the cysteine and phenylalanine included. Solely the CDR3 DNA is kept, with 60 bases framed from the first base. The clonotype was recovered from an adult in good health. The sequenced sample was peripheral blood, obtained on day 0 of AZD1222 vaccination. This receptor chain uses TRBV6-1 and TRBJ2-7; 15 central nucleotides agree with TRBD2. CDR3 sequence: CASSEAVPSGLAGGSYEQYF. The bases read TGTGCCAGCAGTGAAGCGGTGCCTTCGGGACTAGCGGGAGGAAGCTACGAGCAGTACTTC.